This T cell receptor (beta chain) stems from a study of neoadjuvant nivolumab and ipilimumab in lung cancer (dated by TCRdb to the early 2020s). Notes on the research overall: Nivolumab was given at 3 mg/kg intravenously on days 1, 15 and 29, and the combination arm added ipilimumab 1 mg/kg on day 1 only. For each study arm, the primary endpoint of the trial was the rate of major pathologic response (MPR) in the intention-to-treat population. In the trial, 45 or so patients with operable NSCLC were treated, of whom about 23 were randomized to nivolumab monotherapy and roughly 20 to nivolumab plus ipilimumab. The study compared TCR repertoires in pretherapy (baseline) peripheral blood with TCR repertoires in tumors resected at surgery after neoadjuvant immune checkpoint blockade. Matched pretherapy and resected tumor pairs were analyzed from seven patients, of whom four had been treated with nivolumab and three with nivolumab plus ipilimumab.

This specimen's time point label, interpreted: at surgical resection after neoadjuvant nivolumab +/- ipilimumab. Samples came from the phase 2 randomized NEOSTAR trial, which tested neoadjuvant nivolumab or nivolumab plus ipilimumab followed by surgery in operable NSCLC. Library preparation was by the immunoSEQ multiplex PCR assay. In the authors' own workflow: Repertoires were summarized by richness and clonality, and significantly expanded and contracted clones were identified between pre- and post-therapy samples. The table comes from immuneACCESS by way of TCRdb, which keeps in-frame sequences with V and J called. Part of the clones is missing from these tables; in studies checked, under half for an unresolved V gene and the rest for unknown reasons. V, J and clone size were drawn from that table, and D and trimming were deduced from the DNA. Here the sample has about 30,000 clones; about 92% occur a single time. 2.1% of the sample comes from the top ten.

The CDR3 contains 13 residues, cysteine and phenylalanine counted. Of the read, only the CDR3 DNA is kept; its 39 bases are in frame from base 1. V was cut back by 2 bases and J by 4 bases, leaving a gap of 6 bases between them. CDR1 is given as SEHNR and CDR2 as FQNEAQ, both from the germline V gene (reference sequence). Points the paper makes about the study in general: A positive correlation was observed between pretherapy blood TCR richness and richness in tumors resected after neoadjuvant therapy (Spearman R = 0.82). A small number of samples was subjected to TCR sequencing. From pretherapy to surgery, increases in tumor T-cell richness and clonality were observed in three of three dual-therapy tumors but in only two of four nivolumab-treated tumors. Resected tumors had greater TCR richness and clonality than tumor-adjacent uninvolved lung, and increases were observed in more dual-therapy-treated tumors. No significant correlation was found between TCR clonality and pathologic tumor regression, and only a single major-pathologic-response sample was available for the analysis of TCR clonality versus pathologic tumor regression.

On this clone: Its recognized antigen is unknown. No base quality information exists; no much larger clone differs at one position.

This receptor was taken from an adult with non-small cell lung cancer. The chain is made from TRBV7-9 and TRBJ2-1; tentative D gene TRBD1, with 6 bases matching. Sequences were derived from peripheral blood, sampled after neoadjuvant nivolumab, alone or with ipilimumab, at or shortly before surgery. CDR3 sequence: CASSLQGYNEQFF. DNA sequence: TGTGCCAGCAGCTTACAGGGGTACAATGAGCAGTTCTTC.